This passage covers 10 T cell receptor beta chains from one sample sequenced in a study of shared clonotypes between healthy human individuals. Sequencing used immunoSEQ multiplex PCR; TCRdb keeps in-frame clones, though not all of them. The repertoire includes over a million clones, around 97% of them detected once, and approximately 1.2% sits in the top ten. Material for sequencing was naive CD4+ T cells sorted from blood. Subset indicated: CD45RA+ positively selected. The receptors originated from a man aged 25-45 years in good health.

The V gene is TRBV10-3, the J gene TRBJ1-2; 9 positions agree with TRBD1. In germline, CDR1 is ENHRY, CDR2 SYGVKD. This CDR3 comprises 13 residues. V lost 11 bases, J lost 2 bases, and 6 bases stayed unmatched. For the CDR3, the DNA is TGTGCCTCCATTGGACAGGGGAACTATGGCTACACCTTC. It translates to CASIGQGNYGYTF.

V and J are TRBV5-6 and TRBJ2-7; D gene uncertain. The CDR3 sequence is 14 residues long. V was cut by 0 bases and J by 2 bases, with 9 bases left in between. In germline, CDR1 is SGHDT, CDR2 YYEEEE. CDR3 DNA: TGTGCCAGCAGCTTGGGACGGTTTGCCTACGAGCAGTACTTC. The encoded protein is CASSLGRFAYEQYF.

The V gene is TRBV7-3, the J gene TRBJ2-1, with D possibly matching TRBD2 (6 bases). The V and J ends lost 5 bases and 2 bases respectively, with 16 bases between them. Germline V CDR1 and CDR2: SGHTA, FQGTGA. CDR3 length: 16 amino acids. As DNA, the CDR3 is TGTGCCAGCAGCCTGCATAGCGGTGAAACCTACAATGAGCAGTTCTTC. Its protein product is CASSLHSGETYNEQFF.

This clone was observed once. V gene TRBV7-9 combines with J gene TRBJ2-1; tentatively, D is TRBD2 (6 bases). The CDR3 sequence is 15 residues long. V was clipped by 1 base and J by 8 bases, with 15 bases between them. CDR1 and CDR2 (germline): SEHNR, FQNEAQ (reference sequence). The CDR3 DNA follows: TGTGCCAGCAGCTTAGAGGCGTCTAGCGTGTATGAGCAGTTCTTC. Protein: CASSLEASSVYEQFF.

The chain recombines TRBV7-7 with TRBJ2-7, with 8 bases matching TRBD1. J was trimmed by 0 bases and V by 5 bases; bases with no gene match: 6. The CDR3 has 15 residues. Germline V gene lookup returns CDR1 SSHAT and CDR2 FNYEAQ (reference sequence). The DNA of the CDR3 is TGTGCCAGCAGCCCAGACAGGGGCCCCTCCTACGAGCAGTACTTC. It codes for CASSPDRGPSYEQYF.

In its sample, this clone was seen once. V gene TRBV15 combines with J gene TRBJ1-5; D unclear. Germline V gene lookup returns CDR1 LNHNV and CDR2 YYDKDF (reference sequence). The CDR3 covers 14 residues. V shed 0 bases and J shed 5 bases, with 8 bases lying between them. The CDR3 region has the DNA TGTGCCACCAGCAGAGACCTCAATTATCAGCCCCAGCATTTT. This encodes CATSRDLNYQPQHF. Based on the CDR3 plus reference TRBV15 and TRBJ1-5, the full variable domain is DAMVIQNPRYQVTQFGKPVTLSCSQTLNHNVMYWYQQKSSQAPKLLFHYYDKDFNNEADTPDNFQSRRPNTSFCFLDIRSPGLGDTAMYLCATSRDLNYQPQHFGDGTRLSIL.

V usage is TRBV28 and J usage is TRBJ2-7, with TRBD2 as a possible D gene (5 bases). The CDR3 sequence is 13 residues long. CDR1 is MDHEN and CDR2 is SYDVKM in the germline V gene. V was pared by 5 bases and J by 3 bases, with 11 bases between. CDR3 region: CASSESGGYEQYF. CDR3 sequence (DNA): TGTGCCAGCAGTGAGTCTGGAGGCTACGAGCAGTACTTC.

As to this clone: Distinct nucleotide sequences in the sample also encode this CDR3. This chain joins TRBV9 and TRBJ2-5; no clear D gene. In germline, CDR1 is SGDLS, CDR2 YYNGEE. The V gene lost 0 bases and the J gene lost 2 bases, with 5 bases spanning the gap. The CDR3 is 13 amino acids. In nucleotides, the CDR3 is TGTGCCAGCAGCGTAGTAGGTCAAGAGACCCAGTACTTC. It specifies CASSVVGQETQYF.

The CDR3 DNA reads TGTGCCAGCAGCTCGGTGGGACTAGCGGGAGAGCAGTTCTTC. This gives the protein CASSSVGLAGEQFF. The chain joins TRBV13 to TRBJ2-1, with TRBD2 matching 13 bases. The CDR3 is 14 residues long. The J segment lost 10 bases and the V segment lost 4 bases, leaving 4 bases of the junction unmatched. The germline gives CDR1 PRHDT, CDR2 FYEKMQ (reference sequence).

The V call is TRBV29-1, the J call TRBJ2-7, with TRBD2 matching 10 bases. The CDR3 is 13 amino acids. Germline trimming cut 5 bases from V and 1 base from J; bases unmatched to any gene: 2. CDR1 is SQVTM and CDR2 is ANQGSEA in the germline V gene. In DNA form, the CDR3 reads TGCAGCGTTCCGGGACTAGCGTCCTACGAGCAGTACTTC. Translating it yields CSVPGLASYEQYF.